This is a list of T cell receptor beta chains from one sample in a study of blood T cells in healthy people across ages. TCRdb processed the 5' RACE reads anew with MiXCR; each CDR3 protein has one entry. The sample shows hundreds of thousands of distinct CDR3 sequences, roughly 60% of them seen only once. The sequenced material came from blood. These receptors were obtained from a man younger than 45 in good health. The CDR3 runs from the conserved cysteine through the conserved F or W. A D gene is named only where the DNA matches it firmly. Only some rows state a clone size, as once, few, many or a class for expanded clones.

clone_size: NA
cdr3_length: 16
v_call: TRBV7-2
j_call: TRBJ1-6
d_call: TRBD1
cdr3_nt: TGTGCCAGCAGGCGAGACAGGGCTGTCCCAGCTTCACCCCTCCACTTT
cdr3_aa: CASRRDRAVPASPLHF

clone_size: NA
cdr3_length: 18
v_call: TRBV15
j_call: TRBJ2-7
d_call: NA
cdr3_nt: TGTGCCACCAGCAGATCCGCCTCCGGGACACACAAGGGGTACGAGCAGTACTTC
cdr3_aa: CATSRSASGTHKGYEQYF

clone_size: NA
cdr3_length: 15
v_call: TRBV5-1
j_call: TRBJ2-3
d_call: NA
cdr3_nt: TGCGCCAGCAGCTACGCTCCCCTAAGCACGGATACGCAGTATTTT
cdr3_aa: CASSYAPLSTDTQYF

clone_size: NA
cdr3_length: 13
v_call: TRBV6-6
j_call: TRBJ2-1
d_call: TRBD2
cdr3_nt: TGTGCCAGCAGCCGGGACTATGACAATGAGCAGTTCTTC
cdr3_aa: CASSRDYDNEQFF

clone_size: NA
cdr3_length: 11
v_call: TRBV7-9
j_call: TRBJ1-2
d_call: NA
cdr3_nt: TGTGCCAGCAGCTCTTTCTATGGCTACACCTTC
cdr3_aa: CASSSFYGYTF

clone_size: NA
cdr3_length: 15
v_call: TRBV6-6
j_call: TRBJ1-1
d_call: NA
cdr3_nt: TGTGCCAGCAGCAATAAACAGGGAGGGAACACTGAAGCTTTCTTT
cdr3_aa: CASSNKQGGNTEAFF

clone_size: few
cdr3_length: 18
v_call: TRBV24-1
j_call: TRBJ2-1
d_call: TRBD2
cdr3_nt: TGTGCCACCAGTGAGTCCGGGACTAGCGCCCGCTCCTACAATGAGCAGTTCTTC
cdr3_aa: CATSESGTSARSYNEQFF

clone_size: NA
cdr3_length: 13
v_call: TRBV29-1
j_call: TRBJ2-7
d_call: NA
cdr3_nt: TGCAGCGTTGAAACGGGTAACACCTACGAGCAGTACTTC
cdr3_aa: CSVETGNTYEQYF

clone_size: NA
cdr3_length: 13
v_call: TRBV20-1
j_call: TRBJ1-4
d_call: NA
cdr3_nt: TGCAGTGCTAGGGATGCAACTAATGAAAAACTGTTTTTT
cdr3_aa: CSARDATNEKLFF

clone_size: once
cdr3_length: 15
v_call: TRBV5-1
j_call: TRBJ2-3
d_call: NA
cdr3_nt: TGCGCCAGCAGCCCAGGAGACTTTACCCAGGGTACGCAGTATTTT
cdr3_aa: CASSPGDFTQGTQYF

clone_size: NA
cdr3_length: 15
v_call: TRBV12-3/TRBV12-4
j_call: TRBJ2-3
d_call: TRBD2
cdr3_nt: TGTGCCAGCAGTTTGTCCGGGACTAGTTCCGATACGCAGTATTTT
cdr3_aa: CASSLSGTSSDTQYF

clone_size: NA
cdr3_length: 13
v_call: TRBV7-9
j_call: TRBJ2-1
d_call: NA
cdr3_nt: TGTGCCAGCAGCACCTGGGGGGTGGGTGAGCAGTTCTTC
cdr3_aa: CASSTWGVGEQFF

clone_size: NA
cdr3_length: 15
v_call: TRBV27
j_call: TRBJ2-7
d_call: TRBD2
cdr3_nt: TGTGCCAGCGCCCCCTGGAGGCTAGCGGGAGACGAGCAGTACTTC
cdr3_aa: CASAPWRLAGDEQYF

clone_size: NA
cdr3_length: 15
v_call: TRBV28
j_call: TRBJ2-5
d_call: TRBD1
cdr3_nt: TGTGCCAGCAGTCACTTGGACAGGGGAGTCGGGACCCAGTACTTC
cdr3_aa: CASSHLDRGVGTQYF

clone_size: NA
cdr3_length: 14
v_call: TRBV6-6
j_call: TRBJ2-5
d_call: NA
cdr3_nt: TGTGCCAGCAGCCCCTCAAGGGACGGGGGGACCCAGTACTTC
cdr3_aa: CASSPSRDGGTQYF

clone_size: NA
cdr3_length: 14
v_call: TRBV5-1
j_call: TRBJ1-1
d_call: NA
cdr3_nt: TGTGCCAGCAGCTTAGCTGGGGGAGGCACTGAAGCTTTCTTT
cdr3_aa: CASSLAGGGTEAFF

clone_size: NA
cdr3_length: 13
v_call: TRBV20-1
j_call: TRBJ2-7
d_call: TRBD2
cdr3_nt: TGCAGTGCCCGTCTAGCGGACTCCTACGAGCAGTACTTC
cdr3_aa: CSARLADSYEQYF

clone_size: NA
cdr3_length: 15
v_call: TRBV7-2
j_call: TRBJ2-3
d_call: NA
cdr3_nt: TGTGCCAGCAGCTTATTTACGGGACTGACAGATACGCAGTATTTT
cdr3_aa: CASSLFTGLTDTQYF

clone_size: NA
cdr3_length: 16
v_call: TRBV5-1
j_call: TRBJ2-3
d_call: TRBD2
cdr3_nt: TGCGCCAGCAGCCGGTCGGGCGGGAGCGGAACAGATACGCAGTATTTT
cdr3_aa: CASSRSGGSGTDTQYF

clone_size: NA
cdr3_length: 16
v_call: TRBV4-3
j_call: TRBJ1-2
d_call: NA
cdr3_nt: TGCGCCAGCAGCCAAGCGTCCAGGGATACCAACTATGGCTACACCTTC
cdr3_aa: CASSQASRDTNYGYTF

clone_size: once
cdr3_length: 13
v_call: TRBV10-3
j_call: TRBJ1-1
d_call: NA
cdr3_nt: TGTGCCATCAGTAGGCTGGACGCCACTGAAGCTTTCTTT
cdr3_aa: CAISRLDATEAFF

clone_size: NA
cdr3_length: 15
v_call: TRBV30
j_call: TRBJ2-3
d_call: NA
cdr3_nt: TGTGCCTGGAAACTCGGACATACTAGCACAGATACGCAGTATTTT
cdr3_aa: CAWKLGHTSTDTQYF

clone_size: NA
cdr3_length: 18
v_call: TRBV20-1
j_call: TRBJ2-7
d_call: TRBD2
cdr3_nt: TGCAGTGCTAGAAGAGGGGCGGGAAAAGCGGGAGGTGGCTACGAGCAGTACTTC
cdr3_aa: CSARRGAGKAGGGYEQYF

clone_size: NA
cdr3_length: 14
v_call: TRBV9
j_call: TRBJ1-5
d_call: NA
cdr3_nt: TGTGCCAGCAGCGGTGGACCCGCGGGTCAGCCCCAGCATTTT
cdr3_aa: CASSGGPAGQPQHF

clone_size: NA
cdr3_length: 14
v_call: TRBV29-1
j_call: TRBJ2-5
d_call: TRBD1
cdr3_nt: TGCAGCGTAGCCGATCAGAGGACAGGGGGTGGGCAGTACTTC
cdr3_aa: CSVADQRTGGGQYF

clone_size: few
cdr3_length: 15
v_call: TRBV7-9
j_call: TRBJ2-1
d_call: TRBD1
cdr3_nt: TGTGCCAGCAGCTTGGGGCAGGGGGCGAGGAATGAGCAGTTCTTC
cdr3_aa: CASSLGQGARNEQFF

clone_size: NA
cdr3_length: 13
v_call: TRBV4-3
j_call: TRBJ2-1
d_call: NA
cdr3_nt: TGCGCCAGCAGCCAAGATTTGGTCAATGAGCAGTTCTTC
cdr3_aa: CASSQDLVNEQFF

clone_size: NA
cdr3_length: 18
v_call: TRBV7-2
j_call: TRBJ2-1
d_call: TRBD2
cdr3_nt: TGTGCCAGCAGCTTAGCCGGAGCGGGATCCTTGTCCTACAATGAGCAGTTCTTC
cdr3_aa: CASSLAGAGSLSYNEQFF

clone_size: NA
cdr3_length: 12
v_call: TRBV27
j_call: TRBJ2-7
d_call: NA
cdr3_nt: TGTGCCAGCAGTTTATCAGGCAGCGTGCAGTACTTC
cdr3_aa: CASSLSGSVQYF

clone_size: NA
cdr3_length: 13
v_call: TRBV7-9
j_call: TRBJ2-1
d_call: TRBD1
cdr3_nt: TGTGCCAGCAGCTTAGAAGGGACAGGGGAGCAGTTCTTC
cdr3_aa: CASSLEGTGEQFF

clone_size: NA
cdr3_length: 13
v_call: TRBV20-1
j_call: TRBJ2-7
d_call: TRBD2
cdr3_nt: TGCAGTGCTCCGGCGGGGGGGCCTGGGGAGCAGTACTTC
cdr3_aa: CSAPAGGPGEQYF